These 21 T cell receptor beta chains were sequenced from one sample in a study of technical replicates of blood from a handful of donors. Measured with immunoSEQ multiplex PCR; TCRdb has only the in-frame clones, and not every one. The table lists some 80,000 clones, around 96% of them singletons. Input material: T cells isolated from PBMCs. The origin of the receptors is a human donor in good health.

The V and J genes are TRBV14 and TRBJ1-1; 8 bases map to TRBD1. V was pared by 0 bases and J by 4 bases, with 10 bases of the junction left unmatched. Germline V gene lookup returns CDR1 SGHDN and CDR2 FVKESK. The CDR3 totals 17 residues. The CDR3 loop reads CASSQDRGTGLPTEAFF. In nucleotides, the CDR3 is TGTGCCAGCAGCCAAGATCGGGGGACAGGTTTGCCCACTGAAGCTTTCTTT.

The chain combines TRBV2 with TRBJ1-2; D is ambiguous. Trimming left V 9 bases short and J 8 bases short, with 16 bases between. Germline V CDR1 and CDR2: SNHLY, FYNNEI. The CDR3 consists of 12 residues. For the CDR3, the DNA is TGTGCCAGGAACGAAGGCGCGCGGGGCTACACCTTC. This gives the protein CARNEGARGYTF.

V usage is TRBV28 and J usage is TRBJ2-7, with 8 positions matching TRBD2. This CDR3 spans 16 amino acids. Looked up from germline, CDR1 is MDHEN and CDR2 is SYDVKM. Trimming removed 5 bases from V and 1 base from J; junction bases left unmatched: 10. For the CDR3, the DNA is TGTGCCAGCAGTCGGTCCAAGCGGGAGATGTCCTACGAGCAGTACTTC. It yields the protein CASSRSKREMSYEQYF.

The rearrangement joins TRBV13 to TRBJ2-7, with D possibly matching TRBD2 (5 bases). CDR3 length equals 14 residues. In germline, CDR1 is PRHDT, CDR2 FYEKMQ (reference sequence). V was cut by 5 bases and J by 2 bases, with 13 bases left in between. The DNA of the CDR3 is TGTGCCAGCAGCACGACGGACTCGACCTACGAGCAGTACTTC. Translation gives CASSTTDSTYEQYF.

The gene calls are TRBV13 and TRBJ2-7; D perhaps matches TRBD1 (5 bases). V shed 3 bases and J shed 6 bases, with 9 bases lying between them. Germline CDR1 and CDR2: PRHDT and FYEKMQ (reference sequence). CDR3 length: 12 amino acids. CDR3 in DNA: TGTGCCAGCAGCTTCCAGGGAAGCGAGCAGTACTTC. Encoded protein: CASSFQGSEQYF.

V gene TRBV2 combines with J gene TRBJ2-7, with a weak D call TRBD1 (6 bases). The CDR3 extends over 14 amino acids. Between the trimmed V and J ends, which lost 5 bases and 6 bases, there was a span of 17 bases. The germline gives CDR1 SNHLY, CDR2 FYNNEI. CDR3 bases: TGTGCCAGCAGTCCACAGGGAGAATTGGGCGAGCAGTACTTC. Translating gives CASSPQGELGEQYF.

This rearrangement joins TRBV15 to TRBJ2-5; a possible D gene is TRBD1 (5 bases). Germline V lookup: CDR1 LNHNV, CDR2 YYDKDF (reference sequence). V dropped 7 bases and J dropped 1 base, with 10 bases sitting between them. CDR3 length equals 13 residues. CDR3 DNA: TGTGCCACCACTCGACAGCCCCAAGAGACCCAGTACTTC. It is translated as CATTRQPQETQYF. Full variable domain (outside the CDR3, taken from reference TRBV15 and TRBJ2-5): DAMVIQNPRYQVTQFGKPVTLSCSQTLNHNVMYWYQQKSSQAPKLLFHYYDKDFNNEADTPDNFQSRRPNTSFCFLDIRSPGLGDTAMYLCATTRQPQETQYFGPGTRLLVL.

As concerns this clone: Within the sample, other DNA sequences also encode this same CDR3. The chain couples TRBV20-1 to TRBJ2-7, with TRBD2 as a possible D gene (6 bases). Germline V gives CDR1 DFQATT, CDR2 SNEGSKA (reference sequence). This CDR3 is 11 amino acids long. The germline V and J ends were trimmed by 5 bases and 1 base, with 6 bases remaining between them. CDR3 sequence: CSARGSYEQYF. The CDR3 DNA reads TGCAGTGCTCGGGGGTCCTACGAGCAGTACTTC.

This clone was seen a single time. The chain uses TRBV7-3 and TRBJ2-3, with 8 bases that match TRBD2. V was clipped by 2 bases and J by 0 bases; unmatched bases: 4. Per germline, CDR1 SGHTA and CDR2 FQGTGA. CDR3 length equals 16 residues. CDR3 DNA sequence: TGTGCCAGCAGCTTACTAGCGGGTACTAGCACAGATACGCAGTATTTT. Translation: CASSLLAGTSTDTQYF.

This sequence joins TRBV27 and TRBJ1-1; D is unclear. Germline V lookup: CDR1 MNHEY, CDR2 SMNVEV (reference sequence). The CDR3 loop spans 17 amino acids. V lost 0 bases and J lost 0, with 14 bases in between. The CDR3 DNA is TGTGCCAGCAGTTTATCGATAGCCCCCAGCATGAACACTGAAGCTTTCTTT. It yields the protein CASSLSIAPSMNTEAFF.

The chain links TRBV9 to TRBJ2-5; 9 nucleotides match TRBD2. There are 14 residues in the CDR3. V lost 0 bases, J lost 11 bases, and 8 bases stayed unmatched. Germline values: CDR1 SGDLS, CDR2 YYNGEE. The CDR3 sequence: CASSVDLAGYRQYF. CDR3 coding DNA: TGTGCCAGCAGCGTAGACCTAGCGGGGTATCGTCAGTACTTC.

V gene TRBV11-1 combines with J gene TRBJ1-2; 10 bases fit TRBD1. The CDR3 extends over 15 amino acids. The germline gives CDR1 SGHAT, CDR2 FQDESV (reference sequence). Trimming cost V 0 bases and J 4 bases; bases outside gene matches: 2. CDR3 coding DNA: TGTGCCAGCAGCTTAGCCTGGGACAGGGGCTATGGCTACACCTTC. Amino acids: CASSLAWDRGYGYTF.

The gene calls are TRBV6-5 and TRBJ2-5, with unresolved D. The CDR3 covers 12 residues. CDR1 and CDR2 (germline): MNHEY, SVGAGI. V lost 6 bases, J lost 5 bases, and 10 bases lay in between. CDR3 nucleotide sequence: TGTGCCAGCAGGGGTAGCTCGGAGACCCAGTACTTC. As protein: CASRGSSETQYF.

V is TRBV7-3 and J is TRBJ2-1; no clear D. CDR1 and CDR2 (germline): SGHTA, FQGTGA. Deletions cut 1 base from V and 2 bases from J, with 6 bases between. The CDR3 spans 14 residues. DNA of the CDR3: TGTGCCAGCAGCTTAAGCCCTACCTACAATGAGCAGTTCTTC. Translation: CASSLSPTYNEQFF. The whole variable domain, filled in from reference TRBV7-3 and TRBJ2-1, reads GAGVSQTPSNKVTEKGKYVELRCDPISGHTALYWYRQSLGQGPEFLIYFQGTGAADDSGLPNDRFFAVRPEGSVSTLKIQRTERGDSAVYLCASSLSPTYNEQFFGPGTRLTVL.

The V call is TRBV7-3, the J call TRBJ2-7; maybe TRBD2 (6 bases). V lost 2 bases and J 1 base, leaving 15 bases between the germline ends. Germline assignment: CDR1 SGHTA and CDR2 FQGTGA. This CDR3 has 16 residues. In nucleotides, the CDR3 is TGTGCCAGCAGCTTAGATGGAGGGACGGGATCCTACGAGCAGTACTTC. As protein: CASSLDGGTGSYEQYF.

The chain is built from TRBV4-2 and TRBJ2-1; no clear D gene. The V and J ends lost 2 bases and 8 bases respectively, with 10 bases between them. Germline assignment: CDR1 LGHNA and CDR2 YNFKEQ. CDR3 length: 13 amino acids. CDR3: CASSQNSLHEQFF. The CDR3 DNA follows: TGTGCCAGCAGCCAAAACTCTTTGCATGAGCAGTTCTTC.

V gene TRBV2 combines with J gene TRBJ2-2; 10 bases match TRBD1. Germline CDR1 is SNHLY and CDR2 is FYNNEI. The CDR3 covers 14 residues. Trimming at V came to 5 bases and at J to 7 bases, leaving 4 bases not matched to a gene. The CDR3 protein is CASSWDRGIGELFF. In nucleotides, the CDR3 is TGTGCCAGCAGTTGGGACAGGGGTATCGGGGAGCTGTTTTTT.

In its sample, this clone was seen once. The V gene is TRBV7-2, the J gene TRBJ2-7; TRBD2 agrees at 13 bases. The J segment lost 3 bases and the V segment lost 8 bases, leaving 4 bases of the junction unmatched. The CDR3 runs 14 residues. Germline CDR1 and CDR2: SGHTA and FQGNSA. The CDR3 DNA follows: TGTGCCAGCGCATGGACTAGCGGGAGCTACGAGCAGTACTTC. Its protein is CASAWTSGSYEQYF.

The J gene is TRBJ1-5, the V gene TRBV21-1; TRBD1, as called in the table, went unchecked against the DNA. TRBV21-1 counts as a pseudogene. The CDR3 totals 15 residues. The CDR3 region has the DNA TGTGCCAGCAGCAAAGAAAGGGACAAAGGCCAGCCCCAGCATTTT. Protein sequence: CASSKERDKGQPQHF.

V gene TRBV4-3 combines with J gene TRBJ2-7; a possible D gene is TRBD1 (6 bases). V dropped 0 bases and J dropped 2 bases, with 11 bases sitting between them. The CDR3 is 15 residues long. Germline CDR1 is LGHNA and CDR2 is YSLEER. In DNA form, the CDR3 reads TGCGCCAGCAGCCAAGAATCGGGACAAGCCTACGAGCAGTACTTC. This codes for CASSQESGQAYEQYF.

The chain carries TRBV6-1 and TRBJ2-3, with 12 bases lining up with TRBD2. The CDR3 is 17 residues long. From germline, CDR1 is MNHNS and CDR2 SASEGT. The V gene end was trimmed by 2 bases and the J gene end by 4 bases; junction bases not matched to a gene: 7. CDR3 residues: CASSERRTSGASDTQYF. DNA of the CDR3: TGTGCCAGCAGTGAACGCCGGACTAGCGGGGCGTCAGATACGCAGTATTTT.